A selection of T cell receptor beta chains follows, all from one sample in a study of OX40 agonist ivuxolimab in advanced cancers. Libraries were prepared by immunoSEQ multiplex PCR; TCRdb keeps only in-frame clonotypes and omits some of them. Altogether some 35,000 clones are present, less than 85% being singletons, with the ten largest covering 11%. The input for sequencing was CD4+ or CD8+ T cells sorted from blood, taken in a trial of the OX40 agonist ivuxolimab. The receptors come from an adult with an advanced solid tumor such as melanoma, head and neck, liver or kidney cancer. Both conserved end residues are part of each CDR3. Fields, in order: clone size, V gene, D gene, J gene, CDR3 DNA, CDR3 protein. The D gene is left open where the match is weak. Clone sizes are given selectively: once, few, many, or a class where the clone is expanded.

clone size: -
V gene: TRBV27
D gene: -
J gene: TRBJ2-2
CDR3 DNA: TGTGCCAGCAGTTCCACCGTCTTTGGGGCCGGGGAGCTGTTTTTT
CDR3 protein: CASSSTVFGAGELFF

clone size: once
V gene: TRBV5-1
D gene: TRBD1
J gene: TRBJ2-7
CDR3 DNA: TGCGCCAGCAGCCCAAGGGACAGGGGCGCCTACGAGCAGTACTTC
CDR3 protein: CASSPRDRGAYEQYF

clone size: few
V gene: TRBV29-1
D gene: -
J gene: TRBJ2-3
CDR3 DNA: TGCAGCGTTGAGGGAGGAGACTTCACAGATACGCAGTATTTT
CDR3 protein: CSVEGGDFTDTQYF

clone size: -
V gene: TRBV27
D gene: -
J gene: TRBJ1-2
CDR3 DNA: TGTGCCAGCAGTTCGAATACAGGGTATTATGGCTACACCTTC
CDR3 protein: CASSSNTGYYGYTF

clone size: -
V gene: TRBV18
D gene: TRBD2
J gene: TRBJ2-7
CDR3 DNA: TGTGCCAGCTCGCCAAAAGCGGGGGGCACCCTCTACGAGCAGTACTTC
CDR3 protein: CASSPKAGGTLYEQYF

clone size: -
V gene: TRBV2
D gene: TRBD2
J gene: TRBJ2-1
CDR3 DNA: TGTGCCAGCACTCCGATACTAGCGGGAAATGAGCAGTTCTTC
CDR3 protein: CASTPILAGNEQFF

clone size: -
V gene: TRBV19
D gene: -
J gene: TRBJ1-1
CDR3 DNA: TGTGCCAGTAGTTACAGGGAGAGCACTGAAGCTTTCTTT
CDR3 protein: CASSYRESTEAFF

clone size: once
V gene: TRBV7-9
D gene: -
J gene: TRBJ2-5
CDR3 DNA: TGTGCCAGCAGCTTCCTTACCGGGGGTAACCGGGGGGAGACCCAGTACTTC
CDR3 protein: CASSFLTGGNRGETQYF

clone size: -
V gene: TRBV5-6
D gene: -
J gene: TRBJ1-3
CDR3 DNA: TGTGCCAGCAGATGGGGGGCATCGGGAGGAAACACCATATATTTT
CDR3 protein: CASRWGASGGNTIYF

clone size: -
V gene: TRBV30
D gene: -
J gene: TRBJ1-6
CDR3 DNA: TGTGCCTGGAGGGTTAAAAGTAGTGGCTTTAATTCACCCCTCCACTTT
CDR3 protein: CAWRVKSSGFNSPLHF

clone size: -
V gene: TRBV6-6
D gene: TRBD1
J gene: TRBJ2-3
CDR3 DNA: TGTGCCAGCAGTCCACCGACAGGGTCTGGGACAGATACGCAGTATTTT
CDR3 protein: CASSPPTGSGTDTQYF

clone size: -
V gene: TRBV19
D gene: -
J gene: TRBJ1-5
CDR3 DNA: TGTGCCAGTAGTATGAGGGGAGGGGGGCGCAATCAGCCCCAGCATTTT
CDR3 protein: CASSMRGGGRNQPQHF

clone size: few
V gene: TRBV15
D gene: -
J gene: TRBJ1-2
CDR3 DNA: TGTGCCACCAGCAGAGACCAGGACGGCTATGGCTACACCTTC
CDR3 protein: CATSRDQDGYGYTF

clone size: -
V gene: TRBV5-1
D gene: -
J gene: TRBJ1-2
CDR3 DNA: TGCGCCAGCAGCTTCGCAGGCTCCGGCTACACCTTC
CDR3 protein: CASSFAGSGYTF

clone size: -
V gene: TRBV28
D gene: TRBD2
J gene: TRBJ2-7
CDR3 DNA: TGTGCCAGCTCTAGCGGGGGGGCCGACGAGCAGTACTTC
CDR3 protein: CASSSGGADEQYF

clone size: once
V gene: TRBV5-1
D gene: TRBD1
J gene: TRBJ2-7
CDR3 DNA: TGCGCCAGCAGCCAAAGACAGGGGTCCTACGAGCAGTACTTC
CDR3 protein: CASSQRQGSYEQYF

clone size: -
V gene: TRBV15
D gene: TRBD1
J gene: TRBJ1-5
CDR3 DNA: TGTGCCACCAGCACCGACAGGGGGCAAGGTCAGCCCCAGCATTTT
CDR3 protein: CATSTDRGQGQPQHF

clone size: once
V gene: TRBV5-4
D gene: TRBD2
J gene: TRBJ2-5
CDR3 DNA: TGTGCCAGCAGCCGACTAGCGGAGCAAGAGACCCAGTACTTC
CDR3 protein: CASSRLAEQETQYF

clone size: -
V gene: TRBV6-5
D gene: -
J gene: TRBJ2-1
CDR3 DNA: TGTGCCAGCAGTTCCGTCGATGAGCAGTTCTTC
CDR3 protein: CASSSVDEQFF

clone size: -
V gene: TRBV15
D gene: -
J gene: TRBJ1-5
CDR3 DNA: TGTGCCACCAGCAGAGGAAGATCAGTAAATAGCAATCAGCCCCAGCATTTT
CDR3 protein: CATSRGRSVNSNQPQHF

clone size: -
V gene: TRBV27
D gene: -
J gene: TRBJ2-7
CDR3 DNA: TGTGCCAGCAGTTTAAACCACCCGGGAGACAGGGGAGGGCACGAGCAGTACTTC
CDR3 protein: CASSLNHPGDRGGHEQYF

clone size: -
V gene: TRBV7-9
D gene: -
J gene: TRBJ2-7
CDR3 DNA: TGTGCCAGCAGCTTTTACAGGGAGACCGAGCAGTACTTC
CDR3 protein: CASSFYRETEQYF

clone size: -
V gene: TRBV7-5
D gene: -
J gene: TRBJ2-3
CDR3 DNA: TGTGCCAGCAGCTTAGCGGGGACCGTTTATACGCAGTATTTT
CDR3 protein: CASSLAGTVYTQYF

clone size: -
V gene: TRBV27
D gene: TRBD1
J gene: TRBJ1-2
CDR3 DNA: TGTGCCAGCAGTTTATCCGGGACAGGGATTGGCTACACCTTC
CDR3 protein: CASSLSGTGIGYTF

clone size: medium-sized
V gene: TRBV15
D gene: TRBD1
J gene: TRBJ1-4
CDR3 DNA: TGTGCCACCAGCGAACAGGGGGCGCCTAATGAAAAACTGTTTTTT
CDR3 protein: CATSEQGAPNEKLFF

clone size: -
V gene: TRBV10-2
D gene: TRBD1
J gene: TRBJ1-6
CDR3 DNA: TGCGCCAGCAGTGATGGGGGACAGGCCACCTATAATTCACCCCTCCACTTT
CDR3 protein: CASSDGGQATYNSPLHF

clone size: -
V gene: TRBV6-1
D gene: -
J gene: TRBJ1-5
CDR3 DNA: TGTGCCAGCAAACAGGGTAGTAGCAATCAGCCCCAGCATTTT
CDR3 protein: CASKQGSSNQPQHF

clone size: -
V gene: TRBV15
D gene: -
J gene: TRBJ1-6
CDR3 DNA: TGTGGTTCAAGCTCCTATAATTCACCCCTCCACTTT
CDR3 protein: CGSSSYNSPLHF

clone size: -
V gene: TRBV25-1
D gene: -
J gene: TRBJ2-1
CDR3 DNA: TGTGCCAGCAGTGAATGGTGGACACTGACCTACAATGAGCAGTTCTTC
CDR3 protein: CASSEWWTLTYNEQFF

clone size: -
V gene: TRBV5-6
D gene: TRBD1
J gene: TRBJ1-2
CDR3 DNA: TGTGCCAGCAGCAGGACAGGGGGCCATGGCTACACCTTC
CDR3 protein: CASSRTGGHGYTF

clone size: -
V gene: TRBV29-1
D gene: -
J gene: TRBJ1-1
CDR3 DNA: TGCAGCGTCCAGGTCGGGTCTTCGAACACTGAAGCTTTCTTT
CDR3 protein: CSVQVGSSNTEAFF

clone size: -
V gene: TRBV7-3
D gene: TRBD1
J gene: TRBJ1-2
CDR3 DNA: TGTGCCAGCAGTTCCAGACAGGGGGGATATGGCTACACCTTC
CDR3 protein: CASSSRQGGYGYTF

clone size: -
V gene: TRBV5-1
D gene: -
J gene: TRBJ2-2
CDR3 DNA: TGCGCCAGCAGCACCACACCGAACACCGGGGAGCTGTTTTTT
CDR3 protein: CASSTTPNTGELFF

clone size: -
V gene: TRBV7-3
D gene: TRBD1
J gene: TRBJ1-3
CDR3 DNA: TGTGCCAGCAGCGCCCAGACAGGGAGAGGAAACACCATATATTTT
CDR3 protein: CASSAQTGRGNTIYF

clone size: once
V gene: TRBV6-6
D gene: TRBD1
J gene: TRBJ2-7
CDR3 DNA: TGTGCCAGCAGCCTCCGGGACAGGGGAATCTACGAGCAGTACTTC
CDR3 protein: CASSLRDRGIYEQYF

clone size: -
V gene: TRBV2
D gene: TRBD1
J gene: TRBJ2-7
CDR3 DNA: TGTGCCAGCAGGGATCGGGACAGTTTCTCCTACGAGCAGTACTTC
CDR3 protein: CASRDRDSFSYEQYF

clone size: -
V gene: TRBV18
D gene: -
J gene: TRBJ2-7
CDR3 DNA: TGTGCCAGCTCACCACCGCTGACTTACGAGCAGTACTTC
CDR3 protein: CASSPPLTYEQYF

clone size: -
V gene: TRBV6-5
D gene: -
J gene: TRBJ1-1
CDR3 DNA: TGTGCCAGCAGTGAATTAGGAGCTTTCTTT
CDR3 protein: CASSELGAFF

clone size: once
V gene: TRBV4-1
D gene: -
J gene: TRBJ2-1
CDR3 DNA: TGCGCCAGCACCTTTTTGGTGACTGGCATCTACAATGAGCAGTTCTTC
CDR3 protein: CASTFLVTGIYNEQFF

clone size: few
V gene: TRBV4-2
D gene: -
J gene: TRBJ1-5
CDR3 DNA: TGTGCCAGCAGCCAAGGGGACATTAGCAATCAGCCCCAGCATTTT
CDR3 protein: CASSQGDISNQPQHF

clone size: -
V gene: TRBV5-4
D gene: -
J gene: TRBJ2-3
CDR3 DNA: TGTGCCAGCAGTCCGGATAGCTATGGGGGCACAGATACGCAGTATTTT
CDR3 protein: CASSPDSYGGTDTQYF

clone size: -
V gene: TRBV19
D gene: -
J gene: TRBJ2-6
CDR3 DNA: TGTGCCAGTAGCCCCGCCGGGTCTGGGGCCAACGTCCTGACTTTC
CDR3 protein: CASSPAGSGANVLTF

clone size: -
V gene: TRBV27
D gene: -
J gene: TRBJ1-5
CDR3 DNA: TGTGCCAGCAGTTTAAATCGCCACGCTAGCAATCAGCCCCAGCATTTT
CDR3 protein: CASSLNRHASNQPQHF

clone size: -
V gene: TRBV6-6
D gene: TRBD1
J gene: TRBJ1-2
CDR3 DNA: TGTGCCAGCAGTCCACCCCCCGGGACAGGGGGTGGCTACACCTTC
CDR3 protein: CASSPPPGTGGGYTF

clone size: -
V gene: TRBV7-9
D gene: -
J gene: TRBJ2-3
CDR3 DNA: TGTGCCAGCAGCTTAGAAGCAGGAGATACGCAGTATTTT
CDR3 protein: CASSLEAGDTQYF

clone size: -
V gene: TRBV9
D gene: TRBD1
J gene: TRBJ1-1
CDR3 DNA: TGTGCCAGCAGCGAACTGGGGGACAGCTCTCCTAGGGGGACTGAAGCTTTCTTT
CDR3 protein: CASSELGDSSPRGTEAFF

clone size: -
V gene: TRBV7-6
D gene: -
J gene: TRBJ2-3
CDR3 DNA: TGTGCCAGCAGCCGAGGAGGGGCCGGCAAAAGGGGTACGCAGTATTTT
CDR3 protein: CASSRGGAGKRGTQYF

clone size: -
V gene: TRBV6-1
D gene: -
J gene: TRBJ1-1
CDR3 DNA: TGTGCCAGCAGGGGACCGGGGAACACTGAAGCTTTCTTT
CDR3 protein: CASRGPGNTEAFF

clone size: -
V gene: TRBV5-1
D gene: TRBD1
J gene: TRBJ2-1
CDR3 DNA: TGCGCCAGCAGCTCCGTCAGGGGGCATGTTGAGCAGTTCTTC
CDR3 protein: CASSSVRGHVEQFF

clone size: -
V gene: TRBV10-3
D gene: -
J gene: TRBJ2-7
CDR3 DNA: TGTGCCATCGGGGCAGGGGTTTCCTACGAGCAGTACTTC
CDR3 protein: CAIGAGVSYEQYF

clone size: -
V gene: TRBV4-1
D gene: TRBD1
J gene: TRBJ2-7
CDR3 DNA: TGCGCCAGCAGCCAAGAACCCCAGACAGGGTACGAGCAGTACTTC
CDR3 protein: CASSQEPQTGYEQYF

clone size: -
V gene: TRBV6-1
D gene: -
J gene: TRBJ1-2
CDR3 DNA: TGTGCCAGCAGTGAAGGGGCCGCCAACTATGGCTACACCTTC
CDR3 protein: CASSEGAANYGYTF

clone size: once
V gene: TRBV25-1
D gene: TRBD1
J gene: TRBJ2-1
CDR3 DNA: TGTGCCAGCAGTGAAGGGACAGGGGATTTAGGGAATGAGCAGTTCTTC
CDR3 protein: CASSEGTGDLGNEQFF

clone size: few
V gene: TRBV15
D gene: -
J gene: TRBJ1-2
CDR3 DNA: TGTGCCACCAGCAGAGGACAGACCGATGGCTACACCTTC
CDR3 protein: CATSRGQTDGYTF

clone size: -
V gene: TRBV6-4
D gene: -
J gene: TRBJ1-2
CDR3 DNA: TGTGCCAGCAGTGACTCTTGGAATTTAGGCTACACCTTC
CDR3 protein: CASSDSWNLGYTF

clone size: few
V gene: TRBV28
D gene: -
J gene: TRBJ1-5
CDR3 DNA: TGTGCCAGCAGTCCCGACGGGTGGCAGCCCCAGCATTTT
CDR3 protein: CASSPDGWQPQHF

clone size: -
V gene: TRBV5-4
D gene: -
J gene: TRBJ1-2
CDR3 DNA: TGTGCCAGCAGTCAGGACAGCTCCTATGGCTACACCTTC
CDR3 protein: CASSQDSSYGYTF

clone size: once
V gene: TRBV6-1
D gene: -
J gene: TRBJ2-1
CDR3 DNA: TGTGCCAGCAGTGAAGGGAAACTAGCCGAATTATACAATGAGCAGTTCTTC
CDR3 protein: CASSEGKLAELYNEQFF

clone size: -
V gene: TRBV19
D gene: TRBD1
J gene: TRBJ1-4
CDR3 DNA: TGTGCCAGTAGTCGGTCGCGGACAGGGGAGGTGAAACTGTTTTTT
CDR3 protein: CASSRSRTGEVKLFF

clone size: once
V gene: TRBV5-1
D gene: -
J gene: TRBJ1-4
CDR3 DNA: TGCGCCAGCAGCTTGGAGGACTCACAACGTGAAAAACTGTTTTTT
CDR3 protein: CASSLEDSQREKLFF